The 24 T cell receptor beta chains reported below all come from one sample, sequenced in a study of T and B cells in COVID-19 patients. BIOMED2 TRB-A/B primer pools were used in multiplex TRB PCR. Each CDR3 protein is one row after TCRdb ran MiXCR on the multiplex PCR reads. The sample lists 1,500 to 1,800 distinct CDR3 sequences; about 30% were seen once. Each TRB amplification used roughly 240-550 ng of genomic DNA from blood. The source material was blood. The receptors were sampled from a human donor with active COVID-19.

This chain uses TRBV6-5 with TRBJ1-3; maybe TRBD1 (5 bases). The CDR3 runs to 14 residues. Germline CDR1 and CDR2: MNHEY and SVGAGI. V lost 5 bases and J lost 3, with 11 bases in between. The CDR3 nucleotides read TGTGCCAGCAGTACGCCAGGGATTGGAAACACCATATATTTT. Amino acid sequence: CASSTPGIGNTIYF.

Notes on this clonotype: A clone one base away is much larger, so this may be a read error. V is TRBV6-5 and J is TRBJ2-5, with D perhaps matching TRBD2 (6 bases). The CDR3 sequence is 15 residues long. Germline V gene lookup returns CDR1 MNHEY and CDR2 SVGAGI. The CDR3 DNA reads TGTGCCAGCATCCCCGGTTACGGGGGTGAAGAGACCCAGTGCTTC. Amino acid sequence: CASIPGYGGEETQCF.

This clonotype was recorded once. The rearrangement links TRBV20-1 to TRBJ2-3; 11 bases agree with TRBD2. CDR1 DFQATT and CDR2 SNEGSKA come from the germline V gene (reference sequence). The CDR3 length is 14 residues. V was pared by 8 bases and J by 4 bases, with 8 bases of the junction left unmatched. CDR3 amino acids: CSTSGLAGSDTQYF. The CDR3 DNA reads as TGCAGTACCTCCGGACTAGCGGGCTCAGATACGCAGTATTTT.

This rearrangement joins TRBV6-2 or TRBV6-3 to TRBJ2-7; D unclear. The CDR3 runs 13 residues. CDR1 and CDR2 from the germline V gene are MNHEY and SVGEGT. Trimming took off 2 bases at V and 6 bases at J, with 11 bases between the two ends. The DNA of the CDR3 is TGTGCCAGCAGTTACGAGAAAAACCTCGAGCAGTACTTC. It codes for CASSYEKNLEQYF.

In its sample, this clonotype ranks as medium-sized. The V gene is TRBV6-6, the J gene TRBJ2-2; no clear D gene. From germline, CDR1 is MNHNY and CDR2 SVGAGI (reference sequence). V dropped 8 bases and J dropped 3 bases, with 16 bases sitting between them. This CDR3 is 15 amino acids long. The CDR3 spells CASLLVGLYTGELFF. The CDR3 region has the DNA TGTGCCAGCCTCCTTGTGGGGTTGTACACCGGGGAGCTGTTTTTT.

In its sample, this clonotype was seen a few times. An end of the junction differs from the germline gene, which may be a read error. The chain recombines TRBV27 with TRBJ2-3, with D perhaps matching TRBD1 or TRBD2 (5 bases each). The CDR3 loop spans 11 amino acids. Per germline, CDR1 MNHEY and CDR2 SMNVEV (reference sequence). CDR3 coding DNA: TGTGCCAGTAGTTGGGGGGATACGCAGTATTTT. As protein: CASSWGDTQYF.

The chain couples TRBV12-3 or TRBV12-4 to TRBJ2-1; 9 bases map to TRBD2. CDR3 length: 15 amino acids. Germline trimming cut 6 bases from V and 5 bases from J; bases unmatched to any gene: 8. The CDR3 region has the DNA TGTGCCAGCAGATATAGCGGGAGAACCAACAATGAGCAGTTCTTC. Translation: CASRYSGRTNNEQFF.

This chain joins TRBV20-1 and TRBJ2-3; D gene ambiguous. CDR3 length: 11 amino acids. Trimming left V 3 bases short and J 5 bases short, with 6 bases between. Looked up from germline, CDR1 is DFQATT and CDR2 is SNEGSKA (reference sequence). CDR3 in DNA: TGCAGTGCTAGGATGGGAGATACGCAGTATTTT. This gives the protein CSARMGDTQYF.

The V call is TRBV19, the J call TRBJ2-3; TRBD2 aligns across 8 bases. This CDR3 has 13 residues. Germline CDR1 LNHDA, CDR2 SQIVND (reference sequence). V shed 9 bases, J shed 3 bases, and the junction held 5 bases outside the gene matches. CDR3 DNA sequence: TGTGCCAGCGGCAGCGGGAGAACAGATACGCAGTATTTT. Translated, it gives CASGSGRTDTQYF.

The gene calls are TRBV6-6 and TRBJ2-2; D is perhaps TRBD1 (6 bases). This CDR3 region has 18 residues. Germline loops: CDR1 MNHNY, CDR2 SVGAGI (reference sequence). Trimming cost V 4 bases and J 2 bases, with 20 bases left between them. The CDR3 sequence is CASSFSPGAPLNTGELFF. CDR3 bases: TGTGCCAGCAGTTTCTCTCCAGGGGCACCCCTAAACACCGGGGAGCTGTTTTTT.

The count of this clonotype is one. The chain carries TRBV20-1 and TRBJ2-3; weak D call: TRBD2 (6 bases). V was cut by 3 bases and J by 1 base, with 17 bases left in between. The CDR3 sequence is 16 residues long. Germline CDR1 DFQATT, CDR2 SNEGSKA (reference sequence). The DNA of the CDR3 is TGCAGTGCTAGTGAATGGAGTAGCGGACGCACAGATACGCAGTATTTT. It translates to CSASEWSSGRTDTQYF.

V is TRBV5-5 and J is TRBJ2-5; D possibly uses TRBD1 or TRBD2 (7 bases each). The CDR3 has 16 residues. Trimming took off 5 bases at V and 4 bases at J, with 21 bases between the two ends. Germline CDR1 SGHKS, CDR2 YYEKEE (reference sequence). The CDR3 loop is CASSRGAEGAGETQYF. DNA of the CDR3: TGTGCCAGCAGTCGGGGGGCGGAGGGGGCTGGAGAGACCCAGTACTTC.

The chain joins TRBV10-2 to TRBJ2-3; 7 bases match TRBD2. The CDR3 is made up of 16 amino acids. CDR1 and CDR2 from the germline V gene are WSHSY and SAAADI. Trimming at V came to 0 bases and at J to 0 bases, leaving 3 bases not matched to a gene. The CDR3 region is CASSESPAGSTDTQYF. The CDR3 DNA follows: TGCGCCAGCAGTGAGTCGCCAGCGGGAAGCACAGATACGCAGTATTTT.

This sequence joins TRBV4-3 and TRBJ1-3; tentative D call: TRBD1 (6 bases). V lost 0 bases and J lost 2, with 11 bases in between. Germline CDR1 and CDR2: LGHNA and YSLEER. The CDR3 length is 16 residues. The chain's CDR3 is CASSQDLRTAGNTIYF. Here the CDR3 DNA reads TGCGCCAGCAGCCAAGATCTTAGGACAGCTGGAAACACCATATATTTT.

Relative to its sample, this clonotype is medium-sized (0.01 to 0.1%). The rearrangement uses TRBV6-1 and TRBJ2-7; D unclear. V lost 2 bases and J lost 4, with 15 bases in between. The germline V gene encodes CDR1 MNHNS and CDR2 SASEGT. The CDR3 has 15 residues. CDR3 nucleotides: TGTGCCAGCAGTGAAATGACTGGAGTCCGATACGAGCAGTACTTC. It translates to CASSEMTGVRYEQYF.

This clonotype is labeled medium-sized. This rearrangement joins TRBV12-3 or TRBV12-4 to TRBJ2-2, with 8 bases matching TRBD1. The trim removed 7 bases at V and 7 bases at J, leaving 14 bases unmatched. There are 16 residues in the CDR3. The chain's CDR3 is CASTKRPGGSGGELFF. CDR3 nucleotides: TGTGCCAGCACGAAGCGCCCAGGGGGCAGCGGCGGGGAGCTGTTTTTT.

This clonotype is deemed medium-sized. The chain joins TRBV6-6 to TRBJ2-7; 8 bases fit TRBD2. There are 13 residues in the CDR3. The V gene's germline CDR1 is MNHNY and CDR2 SVGAGI (reference sequence). V lost 5 bases, J lost 4 bases, and 4 bases stayed unmatched. In DNA form, the CDR3 reads TGTGCCAGCAGTGACGGGGGGGGTTACGAGCAGTACTTC. Translating it yields CASSDGGGYEQYF.

J is TRBJ1-5 and V is TRBV5-6; D gene ambiguous. From germline, CDR1 is SGHDT and CDR2 YYEEEE. The CDR3 loop spans 12 amino acids. Between the trimmed V and J ends, which lost 5 bases and 7 bases, there was a span of 10 bases. The CDR3 nucleotides read TGTGCCAGCAGTAAGCAAGCCCAGCCCCAGCATTTT. Its translation is CASSKQAQPQHF.

This clonotype was counted only a few times. This chain links TRBV12-3 or TRBV12-4 with TRBJ1-5, with D hard to call. The V end was cut by 6 bases, the J end by 2 bases, with 14 bases between. This CDR3 region has 15 residues. The CDR3 bases are TGTGCCAGCAGAGAGGACCTTGGAGGCAATCAGCCCCAGCATTTT. Its protein product is CASREDLGGNQPQHF.

A few counts support this clonotype. This chain joins TRBV7-2 and TRBJ2-2; 9 bases agree with TRBD1. The trim removed 6 bases at V and 1 base at J, leaving 0 bases unmatched. This CDR3 has 14 residues. Germline CDR1 reads SGHTA; CDR2 reads FQGNSA. The CDR3 loop is CASRDRGNTGELFF. In DNA form, the CDR3 reads TGTGCCAGCAGGGACAGGGGGAACACCGGGGAGCTGTTTTTT.

By share of the sample, this clonotype is medium-sized. The V gene is TRBV5-5, the J gene TRBJ2-5; 10 nucleotides line up with TRBD1. J was trimmed by 4 bases and V by 4 bases; bases with no gene match: 13. The CDR3 length is 17 residues. Germline V CDR1 and CDR2: SGHKS, YYEKEE (reference sequence). Written as DNA, the CDR3 is TGTGCCAGCAGCCCCTCGACAGGGGGCGCCGTGGGAGAGACCCAGTACTTC. Protein: CASSPSTGGAVGETQYF. Drawing the rest from reference TRBV5-5 and TRBJ2-5, the complete variable domain is DAGVTQSPTHLIKTRGQQVTLRCSPISGHKSVSWYQQVLGQGPQFIFQYYEKEERGRGNFPDRFSARQFPNYSSELNVNALLLGDSALYLCASSPSTGGAVGETQYFGPGTRLLVL.

This clonotype rates as medium-sized. The chain links TRBV27 to TRBJ2-2; 10 nucleotides agree with TRBD1. The CDR3 spans 16 residues. Germline-derived CDR1 and CDR2 are MNHEY and SMNVEV (reference sequence). V shed 6 bases, J shed 4 bases, and the junction held 8 bases outside the gene matches. For the CDR3, the DNA is TGTGCCAGCAGCCCCCTTCGGGACAGGGGCACCGGGGAGCTGTTTTTT. Translating gives CASSPLRDRGTGELFF.

This clonotype was recorded a few times. The gene calls are TRBV6-1 and TRBJ1-5, with D possibly TRBD1 on 6 matching bases. Germline CDR1 MNHNS, CDR2 SASEGT. The CDR3 extends over 15 amino acids. V gave up 2 bases and J gave up 4 bases, with 12 bases separating them. CDR3 sequence: CASSENRQGNQPQHF. The CDR3 DNA reads as TGTGCCAGCAGTGAAAATCGGCAGGGGAATCAGCCCCAGCATTTT.

This rearrangement joins TRBV20-1 to TRBJ2-5; the match to TRBD1 covers 10 bases. The CDR3 extends over 14 amino acids. CDR1 is DFQATT, CDR2 SNEGSKA, per germline (reference sequence). V gave up 0 bases and J gave up 7 bases; unmatched junction bases: 5. The CDR3 spells CSARDKGQGMTQYF. In DNA form, the CDR3 reads TGCAGTGCTAGAGATAAGGGACAGGGGATGACCCAGTACTTC.